Below are 25 T cell receptor beta chains sequenced from a single sample in a study of blood T cell repertoires in COVID-19. The method was immunoSEQ multiplex PCR; TCRdb's version includes in-frame clones alone and lacks a portion of them. The sample lists 160,000 or so clones, 75% to 90% occurring once. Sample: peripheral blood. Every receptor here comes from a woman aged 70-85 years with acute or convalescent COVID-19.

J is TRBJ2-7 and V is TRBV18; TRBD2 agrees at 8 bases. The junction had 4 bases not matched to a gene; V was cut back by 3 bases and J by 0 bases. The germline V gene encodes CDR1 KGHSH and CDR2 LQKENI. This CDR3 is 15 amino acids long. The CDR3 is CASSPIAGSSYEQYF. The CDR3, as DNA: TGTGCCAGCTCACCCATAGCGGGGAGCTCCTACGAGCAGTACTTC.

V usage is TRBV10-1 and J usage is TRBJ2-7; D is uncertain. Per germline, CDR1 WNHNN and CDR2 SYGVQD (reference sequence). Trimming shortened V by 3 bases and J by 4 bases, and 10 bases separated the two germline ends. This CDR3 spans 13 amino acids. This chain's CDR3 is CASSEFPGYEQYF. The CDR3 DNA reads TGCGCCAGCAGTGAATTTCCCGGGTACGAGCAGTACTTC.

On this clone: Additional DNA sequences in this sample encode the identical CDR3. The chain employs TRBV7-9 and TRBJ2-3; a weak D match, TRBD1 (5 bases). Germline assignment: CDR1 SEHNR and CDR2 FQNEAQ (reference sequence). The CDR3 has 15 residues. V was clipped by 2 bases and J by 0 bases, with 9 bases between them. CDR3: CASSLRTPSTDTQYF. The CDR3, as DNA: TGTGCCAGCAGCTTACGGACACCTAGCACAGATACGCAGTATTTT.

The chain carries TRBV5-1 and TRBJ1-4, with 7 bases matching TRBD1. The CDR3 loop spans 16 amino acids. Germline V gene lookup returns CDR1 SGHRS and CDR2 YFSETQ. With V trimmed by 0 bases and J by 6 bases, 8 bases remained unmatched. In DNA, the CDR3 is TGCGCCAGCAGCTTGGCCTTTAGACAGGGATATGAAAAACTGTTTTTT. Translation: CASSLAFRQGYEKLFF.

CDR3 loop: CASSAYSGVRGEQYF. CDR3 in DNA: TGTGCCAGCAGTGCCTATTCAGGGGTAAGGGGCGAGCAGTACTTC. The V call is TRBV6-2 or TRBV6-3, the J call TRBJ2-7, with a possible D match to TRBD1 (6 bases). Germline CDR1 MNHEY, CDR2 SVGEGT. Deletions cut 5 bases from V and 6 bases from J, with 20 bases between. The CDR3 runs to 15 residues.

The chain couples TRBV3-1 (or the pseudogene TRBV3-2) to TRBJ1-1, with a possible D match to TRBD1 (5 bases). CDR1 and CDR2 (germline): LGHDT, YNNKEL (reference sequence). The CDR3 totals 15 residues. V shed 4 bases and J shed 2 bases, with 14 bases lying between them. Here the CDR3 DNA reads TGTGCCAGCAGCCCCCCCGGGGGGTTCAACACTGAAGCTTTCTTT. Its translation: CASSPPGGFNTEAFF.

The CDR3 spells CASSRTGSGNTIYF. The CDR3 DNA reads as TGCGCCAGCAGCCGGACGGGATCTGGAAACACCATATATTTT. The chain is built from TRBV5-1 and TRBJ1-3; D is undetermined. The CDR3 has 14 residues. In germline, CDR1 is SGHRS, CDR2 YFSETQ. The V end was cut by 4 bases, the J end by 1 base, with 9 bases between.

The rearrangement uses TRBV19 and TRBJ2-7; TRBD2 is a possible D gene (6 bases). CDR1 and CDR2 (germline): LNHDA, SQIVND (reference sequence). V dropped 2 bases and J dropped 1 base, with 12 bases sitting between them. The CDR3 is 15 residues long. The CDR3: CASSISLGGSYEQYV. In DNA, the CDR3 is TGTGCCAGTAGTATAAGTCTGGGGGGATCCTACGAGCAGTACGTC.

This rearrangement joins TRBV19 to TRBJ2-1, with 11 bases aligning to TRBD1. Germline V lookup: CDR1 LNHDA, CDR2 SQIVND (reference sequence). V shed 4 bases, J shed 1 base, and the junction held 3 bases outside the gene matches. This CDR3 region has 16 residues. This CDR3 is CASSKGTGGSYNEQFF. In DNA, the CDR3 is TGTGCCAGTAGTAAAGGGACAGGGGGATCCTACAATGAGCAGTTCTTC.

The chain carries TRBV18 and TRBJ1-2; D gene unclear. The CDR3 runs to 14 residues. Germline V gene sequence: CDR1 KGHSH, CDR2 LQKENI. V was trimmed by 1 base and J by 4 bases, leaving 10 bases between them. The CDR3 region is CASSPLDSPYGYTF. In DNA form, the CDR3 reads TGTGCCAGCTCACCACTAGACTCTCCCTATGGCTACACCTTC. The complete variable domain, with remaining parts taken from reference TRBV18 and TRBJ1-2, reads NAGVMQNPRHLVRRRGQEARLRCSPMKGHSHVYWYRQLPEEGLKFMVYLQKENIIDESGMPKERFSAEFPKEGPSILRIQQVVRGDSAAYFCASSPLDSPYGYTFGSGTRLTVV.

The V gene is TRBV27, the J gene TRBJ2-2; 9 nucleotides align to TRBD1. The CDR3 covers 14 residues. Germline CDR1 is MNHEY and CDR2 is SMNVEV (reference sequence). The V gene end was trimmed by 5 bases and the J gene end by 8 bases; junction bases not matched to a gene: 6. The CDR3 nucleotides read TGTGCCAGCAGTCCCGGGACAGGGTGGGGGGAGCTGTTTTTT. It codes for CASSPGTGWGELFF.

The chain carries TRBV3-1 (or the pseudogene TRBV3-2) and TRBJ1-4, with TRBD1 identical over 7 bases. V shed 4 bases and J 8 bases; nucleotides not matched to a gene: 10. This CDR3 has 15 residues. Germline values: CDR1 LGHDT, CDR2 YNNKEL (reference sequence). The CDR3 region has the DNA TGTGCCAGCAGCCCAGGGGGACAGTTGGGGGAAAAACTGTTTTTT. Encoded protein: CASSPGGQLGEKLFF.

This clone was detected a few times. V is TRBV18 and J is TRBJ1-2; D possibly corresponds to TRBD1 (6 bases). Germline V gene data show CDR1 as KGHSH and CDR2 as LQKENI. The V end was cut by 2 bases, the J end by 4 bases, with 11 bases between. The length of the CDR3 is 14 residues. CDR3 residues: CASSPSGQFYGYTF. CDR3 in DNA: TGTGCCAGCTCACCATCCGGACAGTTCTATGGCTACACCTTC.

In its sample, this clone was seen once. V is TRBV3-1 (or the pseudogene TRBV3-2) and J is TRBJ1-1; D gene ambiguous. V lost 5 bases and J lost 8, with 15 bases in between. From germline, CDR1 is LGHDT and CDR2 YNNKEL (reference sequence). The CDR3 runs 13 residues. CDR3 DNA sequence: TGTGCCAGCAGCTCGAGCGCGAGGGTGGAAGCTTTCTTT. The encoded protein is CASSSSARVEAFF.

J is TRBJ2-1 and V is TRBV5-1, with 8 bases that match TRBD1. V shed 2 bases and J 4 bases; nucleotides not matched to a gene: 14. CDR1 is SGHRS, CDR2 YFSETQ, per germline. The length of the CDR3 is 18 residues. The chain's CDR3 is CASSFTLWTGQEYNEQFF. CDR3 nucleotides: TGCGCCAGCAGCTTCACCCTTTGGACAGGGCAAGAATACAATGAGCAGTTCTTC.

This clone was detected a few times. The chain joins TRBV2 to TRBJ1-6; maybe TRBD1 (5 bases). The V and J ends lost 5 bases and 7 bases respectively, with 15 bases between them. The length of the CDR3 is 15 residues. The germline CDR1 and CDR2 sequences are SNHLY and FYNNEI. The CDR3 DNA reads TGTGCCAGCAGTCCCCCCGCAGGGAGGAATTCACCCCTCCACTTT. Its translation is CASSPPAGRNSPLHF.

V and J are TRBV4-2 and TRBJ2-3, with D perhaps matching TRBD2 (6 bases). The CDR3 contains 17 residues. Between the trimmed V and J ends, which lost 4 bases and 0 bases, there was a span of 17 bases. Germline V gene data show CDR1 as LGHNA and CDR2 as YNFKEQ. CDR3 DNA sequence: TGTGCCAGCAGCCGCGCAGTAGCGGACTCTAGCACAGATACGCAGTATTTT. Protein product: CASSRAVADSSTDTQYF.

This sequence joins TRBV6-5 and TRBJ1-5, with TRBD1 identical over 7 bases. The CDR3 has 14 residues. The germline CDR1 and CDR2 sequences are MNHEY and SVGAGI. J was trimmed by 2 bases and V by 6 bases; bases with no gene match: 4. The CDR3 sequence is CASSKDRGNQPQHF. CDR3 nucleotides: TGTGCCAGCAGCAAAGACAGGGGCAATCAGCCCCAGCATTTT.

V usage is TRBV7-9 and J usage is TRBJ2-3, with TRBD1 as a possible D gene (6 bases). The CDR3 covers 15 residues. Trimming took off 5 bases at V and 6 bases at J, with 18 bases between the two ends. The germline gives CDR1 SEHNR, CDR2 FQNEAQ (reference sequence). CDR3 sequence: CASSPWQGSADTQYF. CDR3 nucleotides: TGTGCCAGCAGCCCATGGCAGGGGAGCGCGGATACGCAGTATTTT.

The rearrangement links TRBV30 to TRBJ1-1, with TRBD1 as a possible D gene (6 bases). This CDR3 is built from 13 residues. The ends were cut back, 5 bases at V and 1 base at J, with 11 bases in the middle. In germline, CDR1 is GTSNPN, CDR2 SVGIG (reference sequence). In DNA, the CDR3 is TGTGCCTGGGGGAAGACAGGGAACACTGAAGCTTTCTTT. The encoded protein is CAWGKTGNTEAFF.

The gene calls are TRBV20-1 and TRBJ1-2, with D maybe TRBD1 (5 bases). The CDR3 extends over 11 amino acids. Deletions cut 4 bases from V and 7 bases from J, with 10 bases between. Germline CDR1 reads DFQATT; CDR2 reads SNEGSKA (reference sequence). DNA for the CDR3: TGCAGTGCTACAGGGTTCGGTGGCTACACCTTC. Translation gives CSATGFGGYTF.

The chain links TRBV18 to TRBJ2-1; the match to TRBD2 covers 8 bases. Trimming took 4 bases from V and 4 from J; bases not matched to a gene: 12. The germline gives CDR1 KGHSH, CDR2 LQKENI. This CDR3 is 17 amino acids long. CDR3 residues: CASSRLMAGGPYNEQFF. The CDR3 DNA reads as TGTGCCAGCTCACGACTGATGGCGGGGGGACCTTACAATGAGCAGTTCTTC.

J is TRBJ2-2 and V is TRBV5-5; TRBD2 might be the D (6 bases). The ends were cut back, 4 bases at V and 7 bases at J, with 20 bases in the middle. Germline CDR1 reads SGHKS; CDR2 reads YYEKEE (reference sequence). This CDR3 comprises 16 residues. CDR3: CASSGRSALEGGELFF. CDR3 in DNA: TGTGCCAGCAGCGGCCGGTCCGCTTTGGAGGGCGGGGAGCTGTTTTTT.

The gene calls are TRBV3-1 (or the pseudogene TRBV3-2) and TRBJ2-3, with D perhaps matching TRBD1 (6 bases). Germline V gene lookup returns CDR1 LGHDT and CDR2 YNNKEL (reference sequence). Trimming took 6 bases from V and 1 from J, leaving 11 bases between them. The CDR3 loop spans 14 amino acids. The CDR3 loop is CASSDTGRTDTQYF. The DNA of the CDR3 is TGTGCCAGCAGTGATACAGGGCGCACAGATACGCAGTATTTT.

This chain links TRBV5-6 with TRBJ2-5; TRBD2 might be the D (6 bases). V lost 4 bases, J lost 7 bases, and 17 bases lay in between. Germline V lookup: CDR1 SGHDT, CDR2 YYEEEE. CDR3 length equals 14 residues. The CDR3 is CASSIRDSGGTQYF. Here the CDR3 DNA reads TGTGCCAGCAGCATCCGGGACTCCGGAGGGACCCAGTACTTC.